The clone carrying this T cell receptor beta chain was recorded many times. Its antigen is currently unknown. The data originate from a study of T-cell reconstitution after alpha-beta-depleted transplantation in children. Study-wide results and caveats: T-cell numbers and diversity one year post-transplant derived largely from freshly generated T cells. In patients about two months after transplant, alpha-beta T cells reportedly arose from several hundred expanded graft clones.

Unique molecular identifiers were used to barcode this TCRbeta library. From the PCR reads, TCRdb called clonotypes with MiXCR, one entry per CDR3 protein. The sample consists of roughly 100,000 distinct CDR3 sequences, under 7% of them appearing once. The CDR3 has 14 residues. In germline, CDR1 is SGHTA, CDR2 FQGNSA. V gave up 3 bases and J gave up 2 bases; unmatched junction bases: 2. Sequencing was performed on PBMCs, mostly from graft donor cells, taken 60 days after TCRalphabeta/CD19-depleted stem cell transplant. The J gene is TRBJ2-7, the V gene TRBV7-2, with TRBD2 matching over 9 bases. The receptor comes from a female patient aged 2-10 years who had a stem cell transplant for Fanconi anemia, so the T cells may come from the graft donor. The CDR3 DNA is TGTGCCAGCAGCTTTAGCGGGGGTCCCTACGAGCAGTACTTC. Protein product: CASSFSGGPYEQYF.